Shown below are 25 T cell receptor beta chains from a single sample sequenced in a study of T-cell reconstitution after alpha-beta-depleted transplantation in children. Unique molecular identifiers featured in how the TCRbeta library was prepared. TCRdb reprocessed the PCR reads via MiXCR and lists one record per CDR3 protein. The table shows hundreds of thousands of distinct CDR3 sequences, with around 9.9% occurring only once. The material sequenced was PBMCs, taken before TCRalphabeta/CD19-depleted stem cell transplant. The origin of the receptors is a child younger than two with acute myeloid leukemia, due to receive a stem cell transplant.

At least ten counts were recorded for this clonotype. V and J are TRBV24-1 and TRBJ2-3, with 9 positions matching TRBD2. The germline gives CDR1 KGHDR, CDR2 SFDVKD. V trimming: 2 bases; J trimming: 2 bases; junction bases outside the gene matches: 4. The CDR3 consists of 16 residues. The CDR3 nucleotides are TGTGCCACCAGTGATTGGGCTAGCGGGGACACAGATACGCAGTATTTT. It yields the protein CATSDWASGDTDTQYF.

J is TRBJ1-1 and V is TRBV2, with no clear D. This CDR3 spans 13 amino acids. Per the germline V gene, CDR1 is SNHLY and CDR2 is FYNNEI. Trimming pared 4 bases from V and 2 bases from J, leaving 8 bases between. The CDR3 DNA follows: TGTGCCAGCAGTGTGACACTCAACACTGAAGCTTTCTTT. This sequence encodes CASSVTLNTEAFF.

This clonotype came up many times. The chain employs TRBV18 and TRBJ2-2; 8 bases match TRBD2. Looked up from germline, CDR1 is KGHSH and CDR2 is LQKENI. V shed 3 bases and J 1 base; nucleotides not matched to a gene: 7. The CDR3 totals 17 residues. Here the CDR3 DNA reads TGTGCCAGCTCACCCGCGGGGGGCGCCTGGAACACCGGGGAGCTGTTTTTT. Amino acid sequence: CASSPAGGAWNTGELFF.

This clonotype turned up a few times. The chain has TRBV7-3 and TRBJ2-3; tentative D call: TRBD1 (6 bases). The germline CDR1 and CDR2 sequences are SGHTA and FQGTGA. This CDR3 is built from 12 residues. The V end lost 5 bases, the J end lost 7 bases, and 10 bases lay between the germline ends. CDR3 region: CASSLRGHTQYF. In DNA form, the CDR3 reads TGTGCCAGCAGCCTCAGGGGTCATACGCAGTATTTT. Full variable domain (rest looked up from reference TRBV7-3 and TRBJ2-3): GAGVSQTPSNKVTEKGKYVELRCDPISGHTALYWYRQSLGQGPEFLIYFQGTGAADDSGLPNDRFFAVRPEGSVSTLKIQRTERGDSAVYLCASSLRGHTQYFGPGTRLTVL.

This clonotype was recorded many times. The chain links TRBV20-1 to TRBJ2-7; the D gene could be TRBD1 or TRBD2 (5 bases each). V lost 3 bases, J lost 2 bases, and 8 bases lay in between. Germline assignment: CDR1 DFQATT and CDR2 SNEGSKA (reference sequence). This CDR3 spans 12 amino acids. The CDR3 loop is CSASTGPYEQYF. The CDR3 nucleotides read TGCAGTGCTAGCACGGGACCCTACGAGCAGTACTTC.

This clonotype was seen many times. The chain uses TRBV5-1 and TRBJ2-1; 7 nucleotides agree with TRBD2. Germline trimming cut 4 bases from V and 7 bases from J; bases unmatched to any gene: 8. CDR1 SGHRS and CDR2 YFSETQ come from the germline V gene. The CDR3 sequence is 14 residues long. In DNA form, the CDR3 reads TGCGCCAGCAGCATGACTAGCTTAGGGAATGAGCAGTTCTTC. Its protein product is CASSMTSLGNEQFF.

This clonotype was seen at least ten times. The gene calls are TRBV11-2 and TRBJ1-1, with unresolved D. The CDR3 runs 12 residues. Trimming cost V 2 bases and J 7 bases, with 8 bases left between them. Per germline, CDR1 SGHAT and CDR2 FQNNGV. The CDR3 sequence is CASSLYQIEAFF. DNA for the CDR3: TGTGCCAGCAGCTTATACCAGATTGAAGCTTTCTTT.

This clonotype was counted ten times or more. This chain links TRBV5-1 with TRBJ2-2; D not resolved. The CDR3 contains 12 residues. CDR1 SGHRS and CDR2 YFSETQ come from the germline V gene. V lost 5 bases to trimming and J lost 3 bases, with 5 bases between them. The CDR3 DNA reads TGCGCCAGCAGGATCGACACCGGGGAGCTGTTTTTT. The encoded protein is CASRIDTGELFF.

The chain joins TRBV3-1 to TRBJ1-5; 8 bases match TRBD1. V dropped 3 bases and J dropped 5; count of bases not matched to a gene: 3. CDR3 length: 14 amino acids. The V gene's germline CDR1 is LGHDT and CDR2 YNNKEL (reference sequence). The CDR3 loop reads CASSQTGVYQPQHF. The CDR3 DNA sequence: TGTGCCAGCAGCCAGACAGGGGTTTATCAGCCCCAGCATTTT.

In this sample, this clonotype turned up many times. The CDR3 DNA reads as TGTGCCAGCAGTCCCCAAGAAGTTGGGCAGCCCCAGCATTTT. This gives the protein CASSPQEVGQPQHF. The chain combines TRBV12-3 or TRBV12-4 with TRBJ1-5; D remains ambiguous. CDR3 length: 14 amino acids. V lost 5 bases to trimming and J lost 7 bases, with 15 bases between them.

This clonotype was observed at least ten times. J is TRBJ2-3 and V is TRBV14; D call uncertain. The CDR3 has 12 amino acids. V dropped 1 base and J dropped 8 bases, with 7 bases sitting between them. Germline values: CDR1 SGHDN, CDR2 FVKESK. The CDR3 loop reads CASSQGQITQYF. The CDR3 bases are TGTGCCAGCAGCCAAGGGCAGATTACGCAGTATTTT. Based on the CDR3 plus reference TRBV14 and TRBJ2-3, the full variable domain is EAGVTQFPSHSVIEKGQTVTLRCDPISGHDNLYWYRRVMGKEIKFLLHFVKESKQDESGMPNNRFLAERTGGTYSTLKVQPAELEDSGVYFCASSQGQITQYFGPGTRLTVL.

The sample holds many counts of this clonotype. The rearrangement links TRBV18 to TRBJ2-2; D possibly corresponds to TRBD2 (5 bases). V was cut by 2 bases and J by 6 bases, with 22 bases left in between. The germline gives CDR1 KGHSH, CDR2 LQKENI. This CDR3 region has 18 residues. CDR3 DNA sequence: TGTGCCAGCTCACCATCCTCCTTGAGGGCGCTGGAAGCCGGGGAGCTGTTTTTT. Translation: CASSPSSLRALEAGELFF.

This clonotype was recorded many times. The J gene is TRBJ2-2, the V gene TRBV9, with 11 positions matching TRBD1. In germline, CDR1 is SGDLS, CDR2 YYNGEE. Losses at the gene ends were 3 bases for V and 8 bases for J; bases not matched to a gene: 12. CDR3 length: 17 amino acids. The CDR3, as DNA: TGTGCCAGCAGCGAGTCCGGGACAGGGGGTTTTATAGGGGAGCTGTTTTTT. Its protein product is CASSESGTGGFIGELFF.

Ten or more counts support this clonotype. This chain joins TRBV7-2 and TRBJ2-1, with 10 nucleotides matching TRBD2. V was clipped by 1 base and J by 7 bases; unmatched bases: 1. Germline CDR1 reads SGHTA; CDR2 reads FQGNSA. The CDR3 spans 14 residues. CDR3 in amino acids: CASSLVAGGNEQFF. The DNA for the CDR3 is TGTGCCAGCAGCTTAGTAGCGGGAGGTAATGAGCAGTTCTTC.

This clonotype was recorded at least ten times. The gene calls are TRBV6-2 or TRBV6-3 and TRBJ2-7, with 8 bases aligning to TRBD1. The CDR3 totals 12 residues. J was trimmed by 3 bases and V by 5 bases; bases with no gene match: 0. Germline V CDR1 and CDR2: MNHEY, SVGEGT. CDR3 amino acids: CASSTGGYEQYF. In nucleotides, the CDR3 is TGTGCCAGCAGTACAGGGGGCTACGAGCAGTACTTC.

The V call is TRBV19, the J call TRBJ2-7, with TRBD2 identical over 9 bases. This CDR3 is 15 amino acids long. The junction had 7 bases not matched to a gene; V was cut back by 3 bases and J by 4 bases. The germline V gene encodes CDR1 LNHDA and CDR2 SQIVND (reference sequence). Here the CDR3 reads CASSILAGNGYEQYF. The DNA for the CDR3 is TGTGCCAGTAGTATCCTAGCGGGGAATGGATACGAGCAGTACTTC.

This clonotype was observed a single time. A much larger clone lies one base from this, so it may be a read error. This chain connects TRBV30 to TRBJ2-1; 10 bases are shared with TRBD2. Per germline, CDR1 GTSNPN and CDR2 SVGIG (reference sequence). The CDR3 totals 15 residues. CDR3 region: CAWSLPSGGYNDQFF. In nucleotides, the CDR3 is TGTGCCTGGAGTCTCCCTAGCGGGGGCTACAATGACCAGTTCTTC.

This clonotype was seen many times. This chain links TRBV9 with TRBJ2-2; D remains ambiguous. The V gene lost 5 bases and the J gene lost 4 bases, with 6 bases spanning the gap. This CDR3 has 12 amino acids. The germline CDR1 and CDR2 sequences are SGDLS and YYNGEE. CDR3 region: CASSGSTGELFF. The CDR3 nucleotides are TGTGCCAGCAGTGGGTCCACCGGGGAGCTGTTTTTT.

Notes on this clonotype: A read error may explain this, as a much larger clone is one base away. The V and J genes are TRBV20-1 and TRBJ2-2; TRBD2 matches 8 bases. This CDR3 region has 16 residues. Germline CDR1 reads DFQATT; CDR2 reads SNEGSKA (reference sequence). The CDR3 is CRARASGSTNTGELFF. The CDR3 coding sequence is TGCCGTGCTAGAGCAAGCGGGAGCACGAACACCGGGGAGCTGTTTTTT.

V gene TRBV29-1 combines with J gene TRBJ2-1, with D possibly being TRBD1 (6 bases). V lost 4 bases to trimming and J lost 0 bases, with 16 bases between them. CDR1 is SQVTM, CDR2 ANQGSEA, per germline. The length of the CDR3 is 16 residues. This CDR3 reads CSVVGVRGSSYNEQFF. The CDR3 nucleotides are TGCAGCGTTGTAGGTGTAAGGGGGAGCTCCTACAATGAGCAGTTCTTC.

This clonotype came up many times. The V call is TRBV20-1, the J call TRBJ1-4, with TRBD1 matching over 8 bases. The V segment lost 1 base and the J segment 0 bases; nucleotides outside the gene matches: 10. The germline gives CDR1 DFQATT, CDR2 SNEGSKA (reference sequence). The CDR3 loop spans 18 amino acids. CDR3 sequence: CSARVSGGNPSTNEKLFF. DNA for the CDR3: TGCAGTGCTAGAGTCTCAGGGGGCAATCCTTCAACTAATGAAAAACTGTTTTTT.

Many counts were recorded for this clonotype. The chain links TRBV12-3 or TRBV12-4 to TRBJ2-7; D may be TRBD1 (7 bases). Trimming removed 5 bases from V and 1 base from J, with 15 bases in between. The length of the CDR3 is 15 residues. CDR3 DNA sequence: TGTGCCAGCAGTGGGACAGCGGGTGGGTCCTACGAGCAGTACTTC. Its translation: CASSGTAGGSYEQYF.

At least ten counts were recorded for this clonotype. The V gene is TRBV6-1, the J gene TRBJ1-5; possibly TRBD1 for D (6 bases). Trimming removed 8 bases at V and 5 bases at J, with 16 bases between. The germline CDR1 and CDR2 sequences are MNHNS and SASEGT. The CDR3 spans 14 residues. CDR3 nucleotides: TGTGCCAGCGTCGGGGGGGGCTCGTATCAGCCCCAGCATTTT. Residues: CASVGGGSYQPQHF.

In its sample, this clonotype was seen many times. The rearrangement uses TRBV19 and TRBJ2-1; TRBD1 matches 7 bases. V lost 10 bases, J lost 6 bases, and 0 bases stayed unmatched. Germline assignment: CDR1 LNHDA and CDR2 SQIVND (reference sequence). The CDR3 length is 10 residues. As DNA, the CDR3 is TGTGCCACAGGGGGCAATGAGCAGTTCTTC. This gives the protein CATGGNEQFF.

This clonotype was counted ten times or more. This chain uses TRBV28 with TRBJ1-1, with TRBD1 as a possible D gene (6 bases). CDR1 MDHEN and CDR2 SYDVKM come from the germline V gene. Trimming removed 2 bases at V and 10 bases at J, with 8 bases between. CDR3 size: 11 residues. The CDR3, as DNA: TGTGCCAGCAGTTTAGGGGGGCGAGCTTTCTTT. This gives the protein CASSLGGRAFF.